The 31 T cell receptor beta chains below were found in one sample sequenced in a study. TCRdb called the 5' RACE reads again in MiXCR, with one record for every CDR3 protein. This sample carries roughly 64,000 distinct CDR3 sequences, roughly 22% of them seen once, and the ten largest clones take 2.5% to 3%. What was sequenced was memory CD4+ T cells sorted from a lymph node. Subset denoted: memory CD4+ T cells, CD4+CD45RO+CD25-. The receptors come from a female donor with breast cancer.

This clonotype showed up many times. The junction shows a germline mismatch at one end, possibly a read error. The chain combines TRBV18 with TRBJ2-7; possible D gene TRBD1, 6 bases. CDR3 length: 13 amino acids. The germline V gene has CDR1 KGHSH and CDR2 LQKENI. The CDR3 sequence: CASSPGTSYEQYF. The CDR3 DNA sequence: TGCGCCAGCAGTCCCGGGACATCCTACGAGCAGTACTTC.

The CDR3 DNA follows: TGCGCCAGCAGCTCGCGGACCGGGACCTCCTACGAGCAGTACTTC. Translated, it gives CASSSRTGTSYEQYF. The chain combines TRBV4-1 with TRBJ2-7, with D possibly being TRBD1 or TRBD2 (5 bases each). In germline, CDR1 is MGHRA, CDR2 YSYEKL. Trimming cost V 5 bases and J 0 bases, with 14 bases left between them. The CDR3 runs 15 residues.

The chain recombines TRBV20-1 with TRBJ1-4; D uncertain. The CDR3 is made up of 12 amino acids. V was trimmed by 3 bases and J by 3 bases, leaving 5 bases between them. Germline V lookup: CDR1 DFQATT, CDR2 SNEGSKA (reference sequence). The CDR3 loop reads CSARKANEKLFF. For the CDR3, the DNA is TGCAGTGCTAGGAAGGCTAATGAAAAACTGTTTTTT.

The chain recombines TRBV7-3 with TRBJ2-1; 13 bases map to TRBD2. There are 14 residues in the CDR3. The germline CDR1 and CDR2 sequences are SGHTA and FQGTGA. Losses at the gene ends were 2 bases for V and 10 bases for J; bases not matched to a gene: 2. The CDR3 DNA is TGTGCCAGCAGCTTAGGACTAGCGGGAGACGAGCAGTTCTTC. It specifies CASSLGLAGDEQFF. Based on the CDR3 plus reference TRBV7-3 and TRBJ2-1, the full variable domain is GAGVSQTPSNKVTEKGKYVELRCDPISGHTALYWYRQSLGQGPEFLIYFQGTGAADDSGLPNDRFFAVRPEGSVSTLKIQRTERGDSAVYLCASSLGLAGDEQFFGPGTRLTVL.

By its share, this clonotype is medium-sized. The chain has TRBV5-1 and TRBJ1-1; a weak D match, TRBD1 (6 bases). The germline V and J ends were trimmed by 0 bases and 5 bases, with 11 bases remaining between them. The CDR3 spans 14 residues. Germline-derived CDR1 and CDR2 are SGHRS and YFSETQ. The CDR3 protein is CASSLGQDRTEAFF. The DNA of the CDR3 is TGCGCCAGCAGCTTGGGACAGGATAGAACTGAAGCTTTCTTT.

Points on this clonotype: A read error may account for a junction end that differs from germline. The chain employs TRBV2 and TRBJ2-2; D call uncertain. Germline CDR1 SNHLY, CDR2 FYNNEI. This CDR3 region has 14 residues. The DNA of the CDR3 is TGTGCCAGCAGTGAACTATCCCCGACCGAGGAGCTGTTTTTT. It codes for CASSELSPTEELFF.

This clonotype was seen more than once but under ten times. Sequence at one end of the junction differs from germline and may be a read error. CDR3 sequence reads: CASSLGRPPYGQYF. For the CDR3, the DNA is TGTGCCAGCAGCTTAGGTCGTCCACCCTACGGGCAGTACTTC. The rearrangement uses TRBV7-6 and TRBJ2-7; D remains ambiguous. Germline CDR1 and CDR2: SGHVS and FNYEAQ. This CDR3 contains 14 residues. Supplemented by reference TRBV7-6 and TRBJ2-7, the full variable domain reads GAGVSQSPRYKVTKRGQDVALRCDPISGHVSLYWYRQALGQGPEFLTYFNYEAQQDKSGLPNDRFSAERPEGSISTLTIQRTEQRDSAMYRCASSLGRPPYGQYFGPGTRLTVT.

The CDR3 is CASSFRIAENTEAFF. The CDR3 DNA follows: TGTGCCAGCAGTTTTCGGATAGCGGAGAACACTGAAGCTTTCTTT. The J gene is TRBJ1-1, the V gene TRBV12-3 or TRBV12-4; no reliable D call. The length of the CDR3 is 15 residues. Trimming cost V 3 bases and J 1 base, with 12 bases left between them.

The genes are TRBV5-1 and TRBJ2-7; no firm D call. Germline V gives CDR1 SGHRS, CDR2 YFSETQ. CDR3 length: 12 residues. V lost 0 bases to trimming and J lost 2 bases, with 3 bases between them. The chain's CDR3 is CASSLVAYEQYF. CDR3 DNA: TGCGCCAGCAGCTTGGTAGCCTACGAGCAGTACTTC. The variable domain in full, completed from reference TRBV5-1 and TRBJ2-7, reads KAGVTQTPRYLIKTRGQQVTLSCSPISGHRSVSWYQQTPGQGLQFLFEYFSETQRNKGNFPGRFSGRQFSNSRSEMNVSTLELGDSALYLCASSLVAYEQYFGPGTRLTVT.

This clonotype appeared many times. The V gene is TRBV7-2, the J gene TRBJ2-1; TRBD2 agrees at 7 bases. Trimming at V came to 10 bases and at J to 5 bases, leaving 11 bases not matched to a gene. Germline V gene lookup returns CDR1 SGHTA and CDR2 FQGNSA. The CDR3 runs 14 residues. CDR3 sequence reads: CATAESAGNNEQFF. In DNA, the CDR3 is TGTGCCACCGCGGAGTCAGCGGGAAACAATGAGCAGTTCTTC.

This clonotype was seen more than once but under ten times. The V gene is TRBV20-1, the J gene TRBJ2-7, with 11 bases matching TRBD2. The V gene's germline CDR1 is DFQATT and CDR2 SNEGSKA (reference sequence). Trimming cost V 0 bases and J 6 bases; bases outside gene matches: 10. The CDR3 runs 16 residues. The CDR3 loop is CSARDNTSGRKGEQYF. The DNA for the CDR3 is TGCAGTGCTAGAGATAATACTAGCGGGAGAAAGGGCGAGCAGTACTTC.

At least ten counts were recorded for this clonotype. The chain recombines TRBV7-2 with TRBJ2-5; D perhaps matches TRBD2 (6 bases). This CDR3 is 13 amino acids long. Germline CDR1 and CDR2: SGHTA and FQGNSA. Trimming cost V 6 bases and J 4 bases, with 12 bases left between them. CDR3: CASRGIAAETQYF. In DNA, the CDR3 is TGTGCCAGCAGGGGGATAGCGGCAGAGACCCAGTACTTC.

This clonotype was recorded at least ten times. The V and J genes are TRBV6-2 or TRBV6-3 and TRBJ1-1; no definite D call. Deletions cut 6 bases from V and 1 base from J, with 9 bases between. This CDR3 comprises 13 residues. Germline V lookup: CDR1 MNHEY, CDR2 SVGEGT. CDR3 sequence reads: CASRREWNTEAFF. The CDR3 DNA reads TGTGCCAGCAGACGGGAATGGAACACTGAAGCTTTCTTT.

This clonotype was detected ten times or more. The chain recombines TRBV6-5 with TRBJ2-1, with 9 nucleotides matching TRBD1. The CDR3 runs to 15 residues. CDR1 is MNHEY and CDR2 is SVGAGI in the germline V gene. V lost 7 bases to trimming and J lost 5 bases; unmatched junction nucleotides: 9. For the CDR3, the DNA is TGTGCCAGCACTACACCCGGGACAGGGAACAATGAGCAGTTCTTC. Its protein is CASTTPGTGNNEQFF.

This clonotype was counted only a few times. The V call is TRBV7-2, the J call TRBJ1-1, with D unresolved. Trimming removed 0 bases from V and 10 bases from J, with 15 bases in between. The germline V gene has CDR1 SGHTA and CDR2 FQGNSA. This CDR3 region has 14 residues. CDR3 protein: CASSLAEHSGRAFF. Written as DNA, the CDR3 is TGTGCCAGCAGCTTAGCGGAACACAGCGGGAGAGCTTTCTTT.

This chain links TRBV7-9 with TRBJ1-5, with 10 bases matching TRBD1. This CDR3 is 15 amino acids long. V lost 1 base, J lost 7 bases, and 4 bases stayed unmatched. Germline CDR1 and CDR2: SEHNR and FQNEAQ (reference sequence). The DNA of the CDR3 is TGTGCCAGCAGCTTAGGGGGGACAGGGGTACAGCCCCAGCATTTT. Protein: CASSLGGTGVQPQHF. Combining the CDR3 with reference TRBV7-9 and TRBJ1-5 gives the whole variable domain DTGVSQNPRHKITKRGQNVTFRCDPISEHNRLYWYRQTLGQGPEFLTYFQNEAQLEKSRLLSDRFSAERPKGSFSTLEIQRTEQGDSAMYLCASSLGGTGVQPQHFGDGTRLSIL.

This clonotype came up once. The rearrangement uses TRBV7-2 and TRBJ2-5; the match to TRBD1 covers 9 bases. The J segment lost 9 bases and the V segment lost 5 bases, leaving 16 bases of the junction unmatched. CDR1 is SGHTA, CDR2 FQGNSA, per germline. This CDR3 region has 16 residues. The CDR3 sequence is CASSKTLGTGSTAQYF. CDR3 nucleotides: TGTGCCAGCAGCAAAACCCTCGGGACAGGGTCTACGGCCCAGTACTTC.

This sequence joins TRBV6-1 and TRBJ2-1, with 9 bases fitting TRBD2. V trimming: 6 bases; J trimming: 4 bases; junction bases outside the gene matches: 7. CDR3 length equals 15 residues. Germline lookup yields CDR1 MNHNS and CDR2 SASEGT. The CDR3 spells CASRELAGDYNEQFF. The CDR3 DNA sequence: TGTGCCAGCAGAGAATTAGCGGGAGATTACAATGAGCAGTTCTTC.

The chain has TRBV6-5 and TRBJ1-1; no reliable D call. Trimming cost V 6 bases and J 0 bases, with 14 bases left between them. CDR1 and CDR2 (germline): MNHEY, SVGAGI. This CDR3 has 15 amino acids. The DNA of the CDR3 is TGTGCCAGCAGCCGCATGACCGAGGTGAACACTGAAGCTTTCTTT. Its protein product is CASSRMTEVNTEAFF.

V is TRBV11-3 and J is TRBJ1-5; no definite D call. The ends were cut back, 5 bases at V and 3 bases at J, with 8 bases in the middle. Per germline, CDR1 SGHNT and CDR2 YENEEA. The CDR3 is 13 residues long. The CDR3 DNA reads as TGTGCCAGCAGCCGTAGCGCCAATCAGCCCCAGCATTTT. It yields the protein CASSRSANQPQHF.

This clonotype showed up just a few times. V is TRBV20-1 and J is TRBJ1-1, with D hard to call. This CDR3 contains 13 residues. Germline loops: CDR1 DFQATT, CDR2 SNEGSKA (reference sequence). Between the trimmed V and J ends, which lost 3 bases and 4 bases, there was a span of 12 bases. CDR3 sequence: CSASHPGITEAFF. The CDR3 DNA follows: TGCAGTGCTAGTCACCCGGGAATCACTGAAGCTTTCTTT.

This clonotype came up a few times. V gene TRBV9 combines with J gene TRBJ1-1; 9 bases match TRBD1. J gave up 1 base and V 3 bases, and 4 bases lay outside the gene matches. CDR1 is SGDLS, CDR2 YYNGEE, per germline. The CDR3 contains 15 residues. CDR3: CASSAQTGGNTEAFF. Written as DNA, the CDR3 is TGTGCCAGCAGCGCTCAGACAGGGGGGAACACTGAAGCTTTCTTT.

The V and J genes are TRBV7-6 and TRBJ2-7, with 10 bases identical to TRBD2. Germline V gene data show CDR1 as SGHVS and CDR2 as FNYEAQ. The CDR3 has 15 residues. V lost 1 base to trimming and J lost 7 bases; unmatched junction nucleotides: 7. As DNA, the CDR3 is TGTGCCAGCAGCTTAGGAGCGGGAGGGTTGGGAGAGCAGTACTTC. It specifies CASSLGAGGLGEQYF.

Many counts were recorded for this clonotype. V usage is TRBV6-2 or TRBV6-3 and J usage is TRBJ1-1; weak D call: TRBD1 (6 bases). CDR1 is MNHEY and CDR2 is SVGEGT in the germline V gene. The germline V and J ends were trimmed by 8 bases and 11 bases, with 24 bases remaining between them. The CDR3 contains 14 residues. In DNA, the CDR3 is TGTGCCAGCGCCTACTCGGGGGGGGCGCTCCCCGCTTTCTTT. Residues: CASAYSGGALPAFF.

The chain combines TRBV7-2 with TRBJ2-1, with D possibly matching TRBD1 (5 bases). V lost 0 bases, J lost 10 bases, and 10 bases lay in between. CDR1 SGHTA and CDR2 FQGNSA come from the germline V gene. CDR3 length equals 13 residues. As DNA, the CDR3 is TGTGCCAGCAGCTTAGCGGGATGGGGCGAGCAGTTCTTC. Translation: CASSLAGWGEQFF.

Details on this clonotype: A much larger clone lies one base from this, so it may be a read error. The J gene is TRBJ2-3, the V gene TRBV5-1; D is undetermined. Germline-derived CDR1 and CDR2 are SGHRS and YFSETQ. The CDR3 covers 15 residues. The DNA for the CDR3 is TGCACCAGCAGCTTGCTTTTGCTTTCAACAGATACGCAGTATTTT. Encoded protein: CTSSLLLLSTDTQYF.

This clonotype was observed a few times. V and J are TRBV9 and TRBJ1-1, with D unclear. The V gene lost 1 base and the J gene lost 1 base, with 8 bases spanning the gap. Germline CDR1 reads SGDLS; CDR2 reads YYNGEE. This CDR3 comprises 14 residues. CDR3 residues: CASSVYPENTEAFF. CDR3 nucleotide sequence: TGTGCCAGCAGCGTATATCCAGAGAACACTGAAGCTTTCTTT.

The V and J genes are TRBV3-1 and TRBJ2-3; D possibly corresponds to TRBD2 (5 bases). The ends were cut back, 0 bases at V and 8 bases at J, with 6 bases in the middle. The length of the CDR3 is 12 residues. Germline V lookup: CDR1 LGHDT, CDR2 YNNKEL (reference sequence). CDR3 sequence (DNA): TGTGCCAGCAGCCAAGAACGGGGTACGCAGTATTTT. It codes for CASSQERGTQYF.

This clonotype was observed a few times. V is TRBV9 and J is TRBJ2-3; 8 positions agree with TRBD1. This CDR3 has 15 amino acids. V shed 1 base, J shed 1 base, and the junction held 2 bases outside the gene matches. Germline V gene lookup returns CDR1 SGDLS and CDR2 YYNGEE. CDR3 DNA sequence: TGTGCCAGCAGCGTACAGGGGGCCGGCACAGATACGCAGTATTTT. It encodes CASSVQGAGTDTQYF.

V usage is TRBV12-3 or TRBV12-4 and J usage is TRBJ1-5; D not certain. This CDR3 contains 12 residues. V was cut by 3 bases and J by 7 bases, with 7 bases left in between. CDR3 coding DNA: TGTGCCAGCAGTTTTACCGGACAGCCCCAGCATTTT. Translation: CASSFTGQPQHF.

Many counts were recorded for this clonotype. V is TRBV25-1 and J is TRBJ1-5; D call uncertain. Trimming removed 3 bases at V and 5 bases at J, with 8 bases between. There are 13 residues in the CDR3. The germline V gene has CDR1 MGHDK and CDR2 SYGVNS. CDR3 coding DNA: TGTGCCAGCAGTGATGACGGGCATCAGCCCCAGCATTTT. Its protein is CASSDDGHQPQHF.